These 17 T cell receptor beta chains came from one sample sequenced in a study of blood T cell repertoires in COVID-19. Sequenced by immunoSEQ multiplex PCR; TCRdb stores in-frame clones only, minus some. The table shows about 97,000 clones, with 85% occurring only once. The sample comprised peripheral blood. These receptors all come from a woman aged 65 to 85 with active or convalescent COVID-19.

The gene calls are TRBV11-2 and TRBJ1-2; TRBD1 is a possible D gene (5 bases). Trimming took off 1 base at V and 4 bases at J, with 7 bases between the two ends. From germline, CDR1 is SGHAT and CDR2 FQNNGV. This CDR3 is 13 amino acids long. The CDR3 DNA is TGTGCCAGCAGCTTAGTAGGGGCCTATGGCTACACCTTC. This gives the protein CASSLVGAYGYTF.

This clone was found a few times. This sequence joins TRBV7-2 and TRBJ1-5, with D possibly matching TRBD1 (5 bases). The germline gives CDR1 SGHTA, CDR2 FQGNSA. V lost 1 base and J lost 6, with 10 bases in between. The length of the CDR3 is 14 residues. The CDR3 DNA sequence: TGTGCCAGCAGCTTAGGTGGGGGGTTTCAGCCCCAGCATTTT. The encoded protein is CASSLGGGFQPQHF.

In this sample, this clone turned up once. The chain recombines TRBV7-2 with TRBJ2-4, with 8 bases fitting TRBD1. Trimming cost V 5 bases and J 9 bases; bases outside gene matches: 12. Germline V lookup: CDR1 SGHTA, CDR2 FQGNSA. The CDR3 is 15 amino acids. CDR3 bases: TGTGCCAGCAGCGGGACGCCAGGGGGCGGAGGCATTCAGTACTTC. Its protein is CASSGTPGGGGIQYF. Looking up the rest from reference TRBV7-2 and TRBJ2-4 gives the full variable domain: GAGVSQSPSNKVTEKGKDVELRCDPISGHTALYWYRQSLGQGLEFLIYFQGNSAPDKSGLPSDRFSAERTGGSVSTLTIQRTQQEDSAVYLCASSGTPGGGGIQYFGAGTRLSVL.

The V call is TRBV7-3, the J call TRBJ1-1; 9 bases are shared with TRBD1. The V and J ends lost 7 bases and 1 base, in that order; junction bases with no gene match: 7. This CDR3 region has 15 residues. Germline assignment: CDR1 SGHTA and CDR2 FQGTGA. This chain's CDR3 is CASTGQGTKNTEAFF. DNA of the CDR3: TGTGCCAGCACAGGACAGGGGACCAAGAACACTGAAGCTTTCTTT.

The J gene is TRBJ2-1, the V gene TRBV11-2, with 9 bases that match TRBD2. Germline V lookup: CDR1 SGHAT, CDR2 FQNNGV. J was trimmed by 13 bases and V by 0 bases; bases with no gene match: 16. The CDR3 runs to 17 residues. CDR3 in DNA: TGTGCCAGCAGCTTAGATCGCCCAGCGGGAGGATCAGAACCCCAGTTCTTC. It specifies CASSLDRPAGGSEPQFF.

V and J are TRBV9 and TRBJ2-1, with 8 bases matching TRBD2. The CDR3 loop spans 14 amino acids. CDR1 and CDR2 (germline): SGDLS, YYNGEE. V lost 5 bases and J lost 5; bases outside the gene matches: 6. The CDR3 reads CASSWTSTNNEQFF. Written as DNA, the CDR3 is TGTGCCAGCAGTTGGACTAGCACCAACAATGAGCAGTTCTTC. Looking up the rest from reference TRBV9 and TRBJ2-1 gives the full variable domain: DSGVTQTPKHLITATGQRVTLRCSPRSGDLSVYWYQQSLDQGLQFLIQYYNGEERAKGNILERFSAQQFPDLHSELNLSSLELGDSALYFCASSWTSTNNEQFFGPGTRLTVL.

This sequence joins TRBV4-3 and TRBJ1-3; D is ambiguous. Germline V gives CDR1 LGHNA, CDR2 YSLEER. Trimming removed 0 bases at V and 0 bases at J, with 9 bases between. The CDR3 has 16 residues. Here the CDR3 DNA reads TGCGCCAGCAGCCAAGATTTCTATAGCTCTGGAAACACCATATATTTT. Protein sequence: CASSQDFYSSGNTIYF.

The gene calls are TRBV9 and TRBJ2-2; 7 bases match TRBD1. The V gene end was trimmed by 5 bases and the J gene end by 3 bases; junction bases not matched to a gene: 4. The CDR3 totals 14 residues. Germline V CDR1 and CDR2: SGDLS, YYNGEE. The CDR3: CASRGQSDTGELFF. CDR3 nucleotide sequence: TGTGCCAGCAGGGGACAGTCCGACACCGGGGAGCTGTTTTTT.

This chain joins TRBV9 and TRBJ1-2; tentatively, D is TRBD1 (6 bases). The CDR3 covers 15 residues. V was shortened by 0 bases and J by 7 bases, with 16 bases between the two germline ends. Per germline, CDR1 SGDLS and CDR2 YYNGEE. For the CDR3, the DNA is TGTGCCAGCAGCGTAGGACCCAGGGACACTAGTGGCTACACCTTC. Protein sequence: CASSVGPRDTSGYTF.

The chain couples TRBV4-3 to TRBJ2-7; D is possibly TRBD2 (6 bases). CDR3 length: 13 residues. The germline gives CDR1 LGHNA, CDR2 YSLEER. Trimming removed 1 base at V and 3 bases at J, with 7 bases between. CDR3 nucleotide sequence: TGCGCCAGCAGCCAAGTGGGGGGCTACGAGCAGTACTTC. Its translation is CASSQVGGYEQYF.

The V and J genes are TRBV7-9 and TRBJ1-2, with unresolved D. The germline V gene has CDR1 SEHNR and CDR2 FQNEAQ (reference sequence). This CDR3 contains 12 residues. V dropped 1 base and J dropped 8 bases, with 8 bases sitting between them. The CDR3 loop is CASSLDIRGYTF. CDR3 sequence (DNA): TGTGCCAGCAGCTTAGATATCAGAGGCTACACCTTC.

The chain combines TRBV19 with TRBJ2-7; a weak D match, TRBD2 (6 bases). The length of the CDR3 is 14 residues. Trimming left V 5 bases short and J 2 bases short, with 13 bases between. Germline-derived CDR1 and CDR2 are LNHDA and SQIVND (reference sequence). The CDR3 DNA reads TGTGCCAGTAGTCTGCGGGACGGGACCTACGAGCAGTACTTC. Protein product: CASSLRDGTYEQYF.

This chain links TRBV27 with TRBJ2-7; 7 bases map to TRBD2. V was clipped by 4 bases and J by 1 base; unmatched bases: 4. The CDR3 runs to 14 residues. Germline loops: CDR1 MNHEY, CDR2 SMNVEV (reference sequence). CDR3: CASSSPAGSYEQYF. CDR3 sequence (DNA): TGTGCCAGCAGTTCGCCAGCGGGGTCCTACGAGCAGTACTTC.

The chain couples TRBV30 to TRBJ1-5; 7 bases agree with TRBD1. With 4 bases clipped from V and 4 bases from J, the junction kept 7 bases outside the gene matches. This CDR3 comprises 14 residues. Germline CDR1 is GTSNPN and CDR2 is SVGIG (reference sequence). The CDR3 bases are TGTGCCTGGACTCTCAGGGGGACGAATCAGCCCCAGCATTTT. It is translated as CAWTLRGTNQPQHF.

This clone has only one observation. Written as DNA, the CDR3 is TGTGCCAGCAGCCGGGACAGGGGGTACGGCGAGCAGTACTTC. Translated: CASSRDRGYGEQYF. The V and J genes are TRBV11-2 and TRBJ2-7, with 11 bases lining up with TRBD1. V trimming: 5 bases; J trimming: 6 bases; junction bases outside the gene matches: 6. Germline CDR1 is SGHAT and CDR2 is FQNNGV. This CDR3 contains 14 residues.

The chain carries TRBV21-1 and TRBJ2-3; TRBD2 reflects the table's D call only, with no check against the DNA. TRBV21-1 represents a pseudogene. The CDR3 has 11 amino acids. The CDR3 loop reads CASSARDTQYF. In DNA form, the CDR3 reads TGTGCCAGCAGCGCGAGGGATACGCAGTATTTT.

V gene TRBV15 combines with J gene TRBJ2-1; D is unclear. This CDR3 is 15 amino acids long. Deletions cut 0 bases from V and 4 bases from J, with 10 bases between. Germline CDR1 reads LNHNV; CDR2 reads YYDKDF (reference sequence). The CDR3 reads CATSRERGNYNEQFF. In DNA, the CDR3 is TGTGCCACCAGCAGAGAAAGAGGTAATTACAATGAGCAGTTCTTC.